This record looks at one T cell receptor beta chain sequence and its context. Its antigen is undetermined. The record originates from a study of cytomegalovirus exposure and HLA in healthy donors. Study context: An earlier analysis identified approximately 120 million unique TCR beta sequences in 150 million to 200 million T cells. General study results and limits: HLA-A and HLA-B allele assignments for most subjects were reportedly predicted accurately using TCR beta sequences.

The CDR3 is made up of 14 amino acids. Trimming pared 3 bases from V and 3 bases from J, leaving 12 bases between. CDR1 is SGHTA, CDR2 FQGNSA, per germline. The primer mix had 60 Vbeta and 13 Jbeta primers. The protocol was immunoSEQ multiplex PCR, while the TCRdb copy is restricted to in-frame clones and leaves out a portion. The table has 110,000 to 150,000 clones, 77% seen once. This receptor was taken from a male donor in good health and CMV-seronegative. Specimen: PBMCs. The chain recombines TRBV7-2 with TRBJ2-7, with D maybe TRBD2 (5 bases). CDR3 protein: CASSFEGNSYEQYF. As DNA, the CDR3 is TGTGCCAGCAGCTTTGAGGGAAATAGCTACGAGCAGTACTTC.